These 21 T cell receptor beta chains were sequenced from one sample in a study of chemoradiotherapy in HPV16-positive cancers. Using immunoSEQ multiplex PCR, the repertoire was profiled, and TCRdb retains in-frame clones only, with some absent. Among about 67,000 clones listed, roughly 90% were seen once. The sequencing here drew on blood, taken from a patient who underwent chemoradiotherapy. These TCRs come from a human donor with HPV-associated anogenital cancer.

V and J are TRBV5-1 and TRBJ2-1; 13 bases align to TRBD2. The CDR3 totals 15 residues. V was pared by 7 bases and J by 9 bases, with 10 bases of the junction left unmatched. Germline-derived CDR1 and CDR2 are SGHRS and YFSETQ. The CDR3 nucleotides are TGCGCCAGCGCCCGAGGGACTAGCGGGACGGGTGAGCAGTTCTTC. Translating it yields CASARGTSGTGEQFF.

The chain uses TRBV18 and TRBJ2-1, with 8 positions matching TRBD2. Germline assignment: CDR1 KGHSH and CDR2 LQKENI. The CDR3 is 15 amino acids. The V segment lost 3 bases and the J segment 3 bases; nucleotides outside the gene matches: 4. The CDR3 bases are TGTGCCAGCTCACCCAGCGGGGGCCACTACAATGAGCAGTTCTTC. Encoded protein: CASSPSGGHYNEQFF.

The rearrangement joins TRBV7-2 to TRBJ2-3, with 10 bases aligning to TRBD2. With V trimmed by 1 base and J by 3 bases, 4 bases remained unmatched. The CDR3 spans 16 residues. Germline V gene lookup returns CDR1 SGHTA and CDR2 FQGNSA. The CDR3 DNA sequence: TGTGCCAGCAGCTTAGACCCTAGCGGGAGTACAGATACGCAGTATTTT. Translating gives CASSLDPSGSTDTQYF. Full variable domain (remainder filled in from reference TRBV7-2 and TRBJ2-3): GAGVSQSPSNKVTEKGKDVELRCDPISGHTALYWYRQSLGQGLEFLIYFQGNSAPDKSGLPSDRFSAERTGGSVSTLTIQRTQQEDSAVYLCASSLDPSGSTDTQYFGPGTRLTVL.

The CDR3 loop is CASSQGPYSNQPQHF. CDR3 nucleotide sequence: TGTGCCAGCAGCCAGGGCCCTTATAGCAATCAGCCCCAGCATTTT. The chain recombines TRBV2 with TRBJ1-5; D possibly corresponds to TRBD1 (5 bases). CDR3 length: 15 amino acids. The germline V and J ends were trimmed by 6 bases and 0 bases, with 12 bases remaining between them. Germline CDR1 SNHLY, CDR2 FYNNEI. Filled out from reference TRBV2 and TRBJ1-5, the complete variable domain reads EPEVTQTPSHQVTQMGQEVILRCVPISNHLYFYWYRQILGQKVEFLVSFYNNEISEKSEIFDDQFSVERPDGSNFTLKIRSTKLEDSAMYFCASSQGPYSNQPQHFGDGTRLSIL.

This clone was observed a single time. V and J are TRBV18 and TRBJ2-2; unclear D gene. Between the trimmed V and J ends, which lost 6 bases and 0 bases, there was a span of 14 bases. The CDR3 extends over 16 amino acids. The germline V gene has CDR1 KGHSH and CDR2 LQKENI. The CDR3: CASSPPSRSNTGELFF. Written as DNA, the CDR3 is TGTGCCAGCTCCCCTCCTTCTCGTTCGAACACCGGGGAGCTGTTTTTT.

The CDR3 sequence: CASSLWGNTEAFF. The CDR3 coding sequence is TGTGCCAGCAGCTTGTGGGGGAACACTGAAGCTTTCTTT. The chain has TRBV5-6 and TRBJ1-1; D gene unclear. This CDR3 spans 13 amino acids. Deletions cut 1 base from V and 1 base from J, with 5 bases between. CDR1 is SGHDT, CDR2 YYEEEE, per germline.

This rearrangement joins TRBV2 to TRBJ1-1, with D perhaps TRBD1 (6 bases). V shed 6 bases and J shed 4 bases, with 12 bases lying between them. Per the germline V gene, CDR1 is SNHLY and CDR2 is FYNNEI. This CDR3 has 13 residues. CDR3 sequence (DNA): TGTGCCAGCAGCGTACAGGGCAGCACTGAAGCTTTCTTT. Amino acids: CASSVQGSTEAFF.

The genes are TRBV11-2 and TRBJ2-7; D gene uncertain. The germline CDR1 and CDR2 sequences are SGHAT and FQNNGV. V lost 0 bases and J lost 6, with 15 bases in between. The CDR3 covers 15 residues. The CDR3 spells CASSLDGRLSTEQYF. In DNA form, the CDR3 reads TGTGCCAGCAGCTTAGATGGGCGACTTTCAACCGAGCAGTACTTC.

The chain uses TRBV5-1 and TRBJ1-1; 8 bases line up with TRBD1. Trimming removed 4 bases from V and 7 bases from J; junction bases left unmatched: 3. Germline CDR1 and CDR2: SGHRS and YFSETQ. There are 12 residues in the CDR3. CDR3 sequence: CASSLDRGEAFF. The CDR3 DNA reads TGCGCCAGCAGCCTCGACAGGGGTGAAGCTTTCTTT.

The J gene is TRBJ2-2, the V gene TRBV13; 13 nucleotides match TRBD2. The CDR3 spans 21 residues. Trimming removed 4 bases from V and 1 base from J; junction bases left unmatched: 15. Germline V gives CDR1 PRHDT, CDR2 FYEKMQ (reference sequence). The DNA for the CDR3 is TGTGCCAGCAGCTCGCTCGTCCCCCGACTAGCGGGGGGTCTGAACACCGGGGAGCTGTTTTTT. It is translated as CASSSLVPRLAGGLNTGELFF.

V and J are TRBV10-2 and TRBJ1-5; D is unresolved. CDR3 size: 16 residues. Germline CDR1 and CDR2: WSHSY and SAAADI. V lost 7 bases, J lost 1 base, and 17 bases lay in between. The chain's CDR3 is CASNTDDGVSNQPQHF. Here the CDR3 DNA reads TGCGCCAGCAATACAGACGACGGGGTGAGCAATCAGCCCCAGCATTTT.

V usage is TRBV19 and J usage is TRBJ2-4; a weak D match, TRBD2 (6 bases). The V end lost 3 bases, the J end lost 3 bases, and 15 bases lay between the germline ends. The CDR3 contains 16 residues. From germline, CDR1 is LNHDA and CDR2 SQIVND (reference sequence). CDR3 in DNA: TGTGCCAGTAGTATTGGTGGCGGGACTGGCAAAAACATTCAGTACTTC. It encodes CASSIGGGTGKNIQYF.

Only one count was recorded for this clone. V usage is TRBV27 and J usage is TRBJ1-1, with D hard to call. Germline CDR1 reads MNHEY; CDR2 reads SMNVEV (reference sequence). Trimming removed 3 bases at V and 1 base at J, with 9 bases between. The CDR3 spans 14 residues. In DNA, the CDR3 is TGTGCCAGCAGTTTCCGGACGGAGAACACTGAAGCTTTCTTT. Its translation is CASSFRTENTEAFF.

There are a few counts of this clone. The V and J genes are TRBV2 and TRBJ1-2; D gene uncertain. This CDR3 comprises 12 residues. The germline CDR1 and CDR2 sequences are SNHLY and FYNNEI. V lost 2 bases and J lost 11, with 12 bases in between. The DNA for the CDR3 is TGTGCCAGCAGTGAATCCGAGGGAAAGTACACCTTC. Protein: CASSESEGKYTF.

V gene TRBV5-3 combines with J gene TRBJ1-5, with TRBD1 matching over 10 bases. TRBV5-3 is identified as an open reading frame with a role that is uncertain. V lost 2 bases, J lost 4 bases, and 15 bases stayed unmatched. This CDR3 spans 19 amino acids. The CDR3 DNA sequence: TGTGCCAGAAGCTTCTGGGACAGGGGCATCCTCCTACAAAATCAGCCCCAGCATTTT. It encodes CARSFWDRGILLQNQPQHF.

The V and J genes are TRBV15 and TRBJ2-5; 9 bases fit TRBD1. The CDR3 is 15 residues long. Germline V lookup: CDR1 LNHNV, CDR2 YYDKDF (reference sequence). Germline trimming cut 0 bases from V and 5 bases from J; bases unmatched to any gene: 4. CDR3 sequence reads: CATSRDSDRGETQYF. CDR3 bases: TGTGCCACCAGCAGAGATTCGGACAGGGGTGAGACCCAGTACTTC.

The J gene is TRBJ2-1, the V gene TRBV10-3; TRBD1 agrees at 7 bases. J was trimmed by 5 bases and V by 4 bases; bases with no gene match: 11. The CDR3 sequence is 16 residues long. The germline CDR1 and CDR2 sequences are ENHRY and SYGVKD. The CDR3 is CAISGYGQAINNEQFF. The CDR3 nucleotides are TGTGCCATCAGTGGTTATGGACAGGCGATTAACAATGAGCAGTTCTTC.

The chain links TRBV6-5 to TRBJ1-2; 7 bases are shared with TRBD1. Germline V gives CDR1 MNHEY, CDR2 SVGAGI. J gave up 2 bases and V 9 bases, and 6 bases lay outside the gene matches. There are 13 residues in the CDR3. The CDR3 spells CASQGVGNYGYTF. The CDR3 nucleotides read TGTGCCAGTCAGGGGGTGGGAAACTATGGCTACACCTTC.

The chain carries TRBV27 and TRBJ2-2; 8 bases match TRBD2. Germline loops: CDR1 MNHEY, CDR2 SMNVEV (reference sequence). V gave up 5 bases and J gave up 4 bases; unmatched junction bases: 12. The length of the CDR3 is 17 residues. In DNA, the CDR3 is TGTGCCAGCAGTCCACCCGGGACTAGGCCATTCACCGGGGAGCTGTTTTTT. Translated: CASSPPGTRPFTGELFF.

The chain joins TRBV25-1 to TRBJ2-1, with unresolved D. The CDR3 contains 18 residues. CDR1 is MGHDK and CDR2 is SYGVNS in the germline V gene. V shed 1 base and J shed 0 bases, with 16 bases lying between them. The CDR3 here is CASSESLRVKSSYNEQFF. CDR3 DNA sequence: TGTGCCAGCAGTGAATCCCTTCGGGTTAAGAGCTCCTACAATGAGCAGTTCTTC.

J is TRBJ2-1 and V is TRBV11-2, with D possibly being TRBD2 (6 bases). Germline CDR1 SGHAT, CDR2 FQNNGV. V gave up 0 bases and J gave up 2 bases, with 8 bases separating them. CDR3 length: 15 residues. CDR3 amino acids: CASSLERGTYNEQFF. CDR3 coding DNA: TGTGCCAGCAGCTTAGAGCGGGGTACCTACAATGAGCAGTTCTTC.